This T cell receptor (beta chain) was profiled in a study of monozygotic twins with cystic fibrosis. Profiling relied on immunoSEQ multiplex PCR, and the TCRdb table lists in-frame clones only, not all of them. The repertoire consists of around 34,000 clones, with roughly 90% occurring once and the leading ten covering 0.85% to 1%. The CDR3 is 14 residues long. Germline CDR1 SQVTM, CDR2 ANQGSEA. J gave up 1 base and V 6 bases, and 4 bases lay outside the gene matches. This TCR was sampled from a girl aged 2 to 9 with cystic fibrosis. Sequencing was carried out using blood. V gene TRBV29-1 combines with J gene TRBJ2-2, with 8 bases identical to TRBD1. CDR3 sequence: CSVETGGNTGELFF. CDR3 in DNA: TGCAGCGTAGAAACAGGGGGGAACACCGGGGAGCTGTTTTTT.